This TCR beta chain was observed in a study of T-cell reconstitution after alpha-beta-depleted transplantation in children listed by TCRdb under 2016. Background on the whole study: The study quantitatively tracked T-cell immune reconstitution after TCRalphabeta/CD19-depleted allogeneic hematopoietic cell transplantation in children using TCR repertoire profiling.

CDR1 and CDR2, looked up from the germline V gene, are MNHEY and SVGEGT. V ends up 8 bases short and J 2 bases short, with an unmatched junction base count of 2. Including cysteine and phenylalanine, the CDR3 has 14 amino acids. CDR3 DNA only is kept here, 42 bases in frame from base 1. Receptor libraries were prepared by PCR. Sequenced using an Illumina HiSeq 2500. TCR libraries were prepared with molecular barcoding, using unique molecular identifiers to normalize TCRbeta repertoire quantification. TCRdb redid the processing of the public reads, applying fastp at Q25 and MiXCR, and retained in-frame beta chains. Duplicate CDR3 protein sequences are folded into a single record with the most common DNA and genes. Across this sample there are about 610,000 distinct CDR3 sequences, with over 9.5% seen only once. The ten largest clones capture roughly 4% of the sample. Many counts were recorded for this clonotype. What this receptor recognizes is not known. No much larger clone is present one base from it, and per-base qualities are unavailable.

The source of this sequence is a human donor who donated a stem cell graft to a child with acute myeloid leukemia. The source material was PBMCs from the stem cell graft donor, sampled from the stem cell graft. Recombination linked TRBV6-2 or TRBV6-3 to TRBJ2-1, and 11 junctional nucleotides match TRBD1. Here the CDR3 is given as CASRTGGPYNEQFF. The nucleotide sequence is given as TGTGCCAGCCGGACAGGGGGCCCCTACAATGAGCAGTTCTTC.